This T cell receptor (beta chain) was identified in a study of blood T cell repertoires in COVID-19. As for the study in general: Both acute and convalescent COVID-19 samples were obtained from the United States, Italy and Spain. In each case, the material was cDNA or gDNA derived from T cells, B-cell-depleted T cells, or PBMCs.

In the authors' methods: By means of reference gene primer amplification, nucleated cell counts were estimated. Clones were read by immunoSEQ multiplex PCR, and TCRdb kept only the in-frame ones, dropping some. The DNA was the basis for D and trimming; V, J and clone size are from that table. The sample includes about 250,000 clones, about 80% of them seen just once. Trimming pared 6 bases from V and 0 bases from J, leaving 15 bases between. CDR1 MNHEY and CDR2 SMNVEV come from the germline V gene (reference sequence). The CDR3 loop spans 16 amino acids. The rearrangement links TRBV27 to TRBJ1-5; D is undetermined. Sequenced sample: peripheral blood. The sequence was collected from an elderly man with acute or convalescent COVID-19. The DNA for the CDR3 is TGTGCCAGCAGCAAAACCGGGATAAATAGCAATCAGCCCCAGCATTTT. Its translation: CASSKTGINSNQPQHF.